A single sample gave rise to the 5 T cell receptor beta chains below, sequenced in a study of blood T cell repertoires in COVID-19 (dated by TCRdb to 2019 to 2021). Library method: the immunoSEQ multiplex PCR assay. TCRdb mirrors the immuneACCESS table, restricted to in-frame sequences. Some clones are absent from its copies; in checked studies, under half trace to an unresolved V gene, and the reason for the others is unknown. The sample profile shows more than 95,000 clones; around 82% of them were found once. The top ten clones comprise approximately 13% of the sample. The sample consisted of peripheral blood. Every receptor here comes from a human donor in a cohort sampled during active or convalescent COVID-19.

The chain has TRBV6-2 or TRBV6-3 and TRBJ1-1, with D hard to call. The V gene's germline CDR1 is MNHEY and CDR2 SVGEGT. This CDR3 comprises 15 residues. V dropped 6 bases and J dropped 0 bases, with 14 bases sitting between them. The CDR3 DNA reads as TGTGCCAGCAGCTTCGGGATCCCCATGAACACTGAAGCTTTCTTT. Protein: CASSFGIPMNTEAFF.

The CDR3 region is CSASRYNEQFF. The CDR3 DNA is TGCAGTGCTAGCCGGTACAATGAGCAGTTCTTC. This chain links TRBV20-1 with TRBJ2-1, with D unresolved. The CDR3 is 11 residues long. V was trimmed by 3 bases and J by 4 bases, leaving 4 bases between them. Germline CDR1 is DFQATT and CDR2 is SNEGSKA (reference sequence).

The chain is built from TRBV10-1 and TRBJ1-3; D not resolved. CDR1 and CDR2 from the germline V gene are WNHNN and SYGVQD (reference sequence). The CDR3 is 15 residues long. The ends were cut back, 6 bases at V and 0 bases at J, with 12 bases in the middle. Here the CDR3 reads CASRGARVSGNTIYF. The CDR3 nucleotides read TGCGCCAGCAGGGGAGCTAGGGTCTCTGGAAACACCATATATTTT.

The CDR3 region has the DNA TGCGCCAGCAGCTACTACGGACAGGGAAACATTCAGTACTTC. Encoded protein: CASSYYGQGNIQYF. This chain connects TRBV4-1 to TRBJ2-4, with 8 bases that match TRBD1. J gave up 6 bases and V 5 bases, and 6 bases lay outside the gene matches. There are 14 residues in the CDR3. CDR1 MGHRA and CDR2 YSYEKL come from the germline V gene.

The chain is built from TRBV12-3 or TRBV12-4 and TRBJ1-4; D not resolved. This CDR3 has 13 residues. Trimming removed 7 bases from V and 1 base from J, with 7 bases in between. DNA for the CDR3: TGTGCCAGCACTGGAGGAACTAATGAAAAACTGTTTTTT. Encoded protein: CASTGGTNEKLFF.